This is a list of T cell receptor beta chains from one sample in a study of cytomegalovirus exposure and HLA in healthy donors. Sequencing was performed with immunoSEQ multiplex PCR; in TCRdb, only in-frame clones are kept and a portion is missing. The table records 150,000 to 200,000 clones, over 75% of them present only once. Sequencing used PBMCs. The receptors originated from a man aged 40-55 years in good health and CMV-seropositive. CDR3s include the opening cysteine and the closing phenylalanine or tryptophan. A D gene is named only where the DNA matches it firmly. Size values are once, few and many counts, or a class for expanded clones, and some rows have none.

.,.,TRBV28,TRBJ2-1,TGTGCCAGCAGACAGGGCCCTTCTGGGAATGAGCAGTTCTTC,CASRQGPSGNEQFF
TRBD2,.,TRBV12-5,TRBJ2-3,TGTGCTACCCGGACTAGCGGGGTAGATACGCAGTATTTT,CATRTSGVDTQYF
TRBD2,.,TRBV11-3,TRBJ2-7,TGTGCCAGCAGCTTAGTTCGACTAGCGGGGGAGCAGTACTTC,CASSLVRLAGEQYF
TRBD2,.,TRBV6-5,TRBJ2-7,TGTGCCAGCAGCCGGACTAGCGGGTACGAGCAGTACTTC,CASSRTSGYEQYF
TRBD1,.,TRBV13,TRBJ2-7,TGTGCCAGCAGCCCCCGACAGGGAGCGCAGTACTTC,CASSPRQGAQYF
TRBD1,.,TRBV7-9,TRBJ1-2,TGTGCCAGCAGCTTAGGTGGGACAGGGAGAAACTATGGCTACACCTTC,CASSLGGTGRNYGYTF
TRBD2,.,TRBV28,TRBJ2-7,TGTGCCAGCAGACCAGCGGGAAATGAGTTAGGCGAGCAGTACTTC,CASRPAGNELGEQYF
.,.,TRBV7-9,TRBJ2-1,TGTGCCAGCAGCTTAGGTCTAGGTGACTATCAGTTCTTC,CASSLGLGDYQFF
.,.,TRBV7-9,TRBJ2-7,TGTGCCAGCAGCTTCGAACAGAGATACGAGCAGTACTTC,CASSFEQRYEQYF
TRBD1,.,TRBV29-1,TRBJ1-1,TGCAGCGTTGGACAGGGGACAGGACCCCGGGGAAGGACTGAAGCTTTCTTT,CSVGQGTGPRGRTEAFF
TRBD2,.,TRBV5-4,TRBJ2-3,TGTGCCAGCAGCTTGGGGCTAGCGGGAGACAGCACAGATACGCAGTATTTT,CASSLGLAGDSTDTQYF
TRBD1,.,TRBV18,TRBJ2-1,TGTGCCAGCTCACGAAACAGGGGGACGACGGAGCAGTTCTTC,CASSRNRGTTEQFF
.,once,TRBV27,TRBJ2-2,TGTGCCAGCAGTTTATACGCCAGAACGGGTACCGGGGAGCTGTTTTTT,CASSLYARTGTGELFF
TRBD1,.,TRBV15,TRBJ2-5,TGTGCCACCAGCAGGGGACAGATTTCTGAGACCCAGTACTTC,CATSRGQISETQYF
TRBD2,.,TRBV5-1,TRBJ2-3,TGCGCCAGCAGCCCGGGTACCGAGCGGGAGTATGTCGCAGATACGCAGTATTTT,CASSPGTEREYVADTQYF